The clone carrying this T cell receptor beta chain was detected only once. The target antigen is unknown. Time point noted: week 23, last vaccination. Alongside topical imiquimod, each dose of vaccine comprised 300 ug of mutant IDH1 20-mer peptide. This entry comes from a study of a mutant IDH1 vaccine in newly diagnosed glioma. Background on the study: Eight vaccine doses were administered to patients at weeks 1, 3, 5, 7, 11, 15, 19 and 23. Patients were pretreated with radiotherapy, temozolomide, or both, mostly both.

Notes on the study in general: The vaccine induced immune responses, and these occurred in around 93% of patients.

The germline gives CDR1 MNHNY, CDR2 SVGAGI (reference sequence). V dropped 2 bases and J dropped 3; count of bases not matched to a gene: 7. This CDR3 has 16 amino acids. Sequencing was performed with immunoSEQ multiplex PCR; in TCRdb, only in-frame clones are kept and a portion is missing. The data show tens of thousands of clones, 65% to 80% seen once. The chain joins TRBV6-6 to TRBJ2-5; TRBD1 matches at 9 bases. The clonotype was recovered from a man aged 50-59 years with glioma. This sample comprised PBMCs, obtained from a glioma patient whose treatment included an IDH1 peptide vaccine. The CDR3 sequence: CASSYDRGGTKETQYF. The CDR3 coding sequence is TGTGCCAGCAGTTACGACAGGGGGGGGACAAAAGAGACCCAGTACTTC.